A selection of T cell receptor beta chains follows, all from one sample in a study of T cells in localized non-small cell lung cancer. Method: immunoSEQ multiplex PCR; TCRdb's copy keeps in-frame clones and lacks some. The sample records over 65,000 clones, about 88% being singletons. The starting material was peripheral blood, obtained before any cancer treatment. The receptors were sampled from a female donor at least 60 years old with stage I lung adenocarcinoma. Each CDR3 is given with its conserved first and last residue. Each record gives: D gene, J gene, clone size, V gene, CDR3 protein, CDR3 DNA. The D gene is left open where the match is weak. Size values are once, few and many counts, or a class for expanded clones, and some rows have none.

d_call: -
j_call: TRBJ1-1
clone_size: -
v_call: TRBV6-5
cdr3_aa: CASSSTDRSWNTEAFF
cdr3_nt: TGTGCCAGCAGTTCGACCGACCGCTCTTGGAACACTGAAGCTTTCTTT

d_call: -
j_call: TRBJ1-1
clone_size: -
v_call: TRBV4-2
cdr3_aa: CASSPKESSGTSEAFF
cdr3_nt: TGTGCCAGCAGCCCAAAGGAAAGTTCAGGCACCTCTGAAGCTTTCTTT

d_call: -
j_call: TRBJ1-1
clone_size: few
v_call: TRBV5-1
cdr3_aa: CASSLADGYEAFF
cdr3_nt: TGCGCCAGCAGCTTGGCCGACGGCTATGAAGCTTTCTTT

d_call: TRBD2
j_call: TRBJ2-5
clone_size: -
v_call: TRBV29-1
cdr3_aa: CSGLAGQETQYF
cdr3_nt: TGCAGCGGATTAGCGGGGCAAGAGACCCAGTACTTC

d_call: -
j_call: TRBJ2-6
clone_size: -
v_call: TRBV9
cdr3_aa: CASDKVGDGANVLTF
cdr3_nt: TGTGCCAGCGACAAAGTGGGGGATGGGGCCAACGTCCTGACTTTC

d_call: TRBD2
j_call: TRBJ2-2
clone_size: -
v_call: TRBV10-3
cdr3_aa: CAISGSSGSNTGELFF
cdr3_nt: TGTGCCATCAGTGGGTCTAGCGGGAGCAACACCGGGGAGCTGTTTTTT

d_call: -
j_call: TRBJ1-2
clone_size: few
v_call: TRBV10-3
cdr3_aa: CAIARDYGYTF
cdr3_nt: TGTGCCATTGCACGGGACTATGGCTACACCTTC

d_call: -
j_call: TRBJ1-2
clone_size: few
v_call: TRBV28
cdr3_aa: CASGTRGGYTF
cdr3_nt: TGTGCCAGCGGTACTAGGGGAGGCTACACCTTC

d_call: -
j_call: TRBJ1-3
clone_size: -
v_call: TRBV18
cdr3_aa: CASSLQSSRSGNTIYF
cdr3_nt: TGTGCCAGCTCATTACAGAGCTCACGCTCTGGAAACACCATATATTTT

d_call: TRBD2
j_call: TRBJ2-5
clone_size: -
v_call: TRBV11-2
cdr3_aa: CASSAGLAGVIQETQYF
cdr3_nt: TGTGCCAGCAGCGCCGGACTAGCGGGGGTTATACAAGAGACCCAGTACTTC

d_call: -
j_call: TRBJ1-1
clone_size: many
v_call: TRBV6-1
cdr3_aa: CASSEGAGSDTEAFF
cdr3_nt: TGTGCCAGCAGTGAAGGGGCAGGGAGCGACACTGAAGCTTTCTTT

d_call: -
j_call: TRBJ2-1
clone_size: -
v_call: TRBV18
cdr3_aa: CASSPRVLINEQFF
cdr3_nt: TGTGCCAGCTCACCACGGGTACTGATCAATGAGCAGTTCTTC

d_call: TRBD2
j_call: TRBJ2-3
clone_size: -
v_call: TRBV2
cdr3_aa: CASSQAGEDTQYF
cdr3_nt: TGTGCCAGCAGTCAAGCGGGGGAAGATACGCAGTATTTT

d_call: TRBD1
j_call: TRBJ1-1
clone_size: -
v_call: TRBV4-2
cdr3_aa: CASSQDPNRGNTEAFF
cdr3_nt: TGTGCCAGCAGCCAAGACCCCAACAGGGGGAACACTGAAGCTTTCTTT

d_call: -
j_call: TRBJ1-1
clone_size: many
v_call: TRBV18
cdr3_aa: CASSPQGGNTEAFF
cdr3_nt: TGTGCCAGCTCACCACAGGGAGGCAACACTGAAGCTTTCTTT

d_call: -
j_call: TRBJ2-3
clone_size: -
v_call: TRBV7-2
cdr3_aa: CASSPWPGLITDTQYF
cdr3_nt: TGTGCCAGCAGCCCGTGGCCGGGACTCATCACAGATACGCAGTATTTT

d_call: TRBD2
j_call: TRBJ2-3
clone_size: -
v_call: TRBV11-2
cdr3_aa: CASSFGGANTDTQYF
cdr3_nt: TGTGCCAGCAGCTTCGGGGGGGCCAACACAGATACGCAGTATTTT

d_call: -
j_call: TRBJ1-4
clone_size: -
v_call: TRBV28
cdr3_aa: CASSPSQGFNEKLFF
cdr3_nt: TGTGCCAGCAGCCCTAGCCAGGGGTTTAATGAAAAACTGTTTTTT

d_call: -
j_call: TRBJ2-2
clone_size: -
v_call: TRBV7-2
cdr3_aa: CASSDWPFTGELFF
cdr3_nt: TGTGCCAGCAGTGACTGGCCATTCACCGGGGAGCTGTTTTTT

d_call: -
j_call: TRBJ2-3
clone_size: -
v_call: TRBV7-2
cdr3_aa: CASSETDTQYF
cdr3_nt: TGTGCCAGCAGCGAGACAGATACGCAGTATTTT

d_call: -
j_call: TRBJ2-1
clone_size: -
v_call: TRBV7-3
cdr3_aa: CASSPQGREYNEQFF
cdr3_nt: TGTGCCAGCAGCCCCCAGGGGAGGGAATACAATGAGCAGTTCTTC

d_call: TRBD1
j_call: TRBJ1-1
clone_size: -
v_call: TRBV5-1
cdr3_aa: CASSTRQGVNTEAFF
cdr3_nt: TGCGCCAGCAGCACACGACAGGGGGTGAACACTGAAGCTTTCTTT

d_call: -
j_call: TRBJ2-7
clone_size: -
v_call: TRBV5-4
cdr3_aa: CASSFNYEQYF
cdr3_nt: TGTGCCAGCAGCTTCAACTACGAGCAGTACTTC

d_call: TRBD1
j_call: TRBJ2-1
clone_size: once
v_call: TRBV28
cdr3_aa: CASSSAGTGEFF
cdr3_nt: TGTGCCAGCAGTTCGGCGGGGACAGGGGAGTTCTTC

d_call: -
j_call: TRBJ1-3
clone_size: -
v_call: TRBV7-8
cdr3_aa: CASSPRIRTGNTIYF
cdr3_nt: TGTGCCAGCAGCCCCCGGATAAGGACTGGAAACACCATATATTTT

d_call: -
j_call: TRBJ2-7
clone_size: -
v_call: TRBV4-1
cdr3_aa: CASSQTPNYEQYF
cdr3_nt: TGCGCCAGCAGCCAAACTCCGAACTACGAGCAGTACTTC

d_call: -
j_call: TRBJ1-2
clone_size: -
v_call: TRBV4-1
cdr3_aa: CASSPPEGIDGYTF
cdr3_nt: TGCGCCAGCAGCCCTCCGGAGGGAATTGATGGCTACACCTTC

d_call: -
j_call: TRBJ2-5
clone_size: -
v_call: TRBV4-1
cdr3_aa: CASSQVPDRTETQYF
cdr3_nt: TGCGCCAGCAGCCAAGTCCCGGACAGAACGGAGACCCAGTACTTC

d_call: -
j_call: TRBJ2-1
clone_size: once
v_call: TRBV7-3
cdr3_aa: CASSLMGSRGYGQFF
cdr3_nt: TGTGCCAGCAGCTTAATGGGTTCCAGGGGCTATGGGCAGTTCTTC

d_call: -
j_call: TRBJ1-1
clone_size: -
v_call: TRBV7-8
cdr3_aa: CASSLRWGVNTEAFF
cdr3_nt: TGTGCCAGCAGCTTAAGATGGGGAGTCAACACTGAAGCTTTCTTT

d_call: TRBD1
j_call: TRBJ1-1
clone_size: -
v_call: TRBV9
cdr3_aa: CASSPWTGDTEAFF
cdr3_nt: TGTGCCAGCAGCCCCTGGACAGGGGACACTGAAGCTTTCTTT

d_call: -
j_call: TRBJ2-1
clone_size: -
v_call: TRBV7-8
cdr3_aa: CASSSGLVNDNEQFF
cdr3_nt: TGTGCCAGCAGCTCTGGGCTAGTCAACGACAATGAGCAGTTCTTC

d_call: -
j_call: TRBJ1-1
clone_size: -
v_call: TRBV29-1
cdr3_aa: CSVGPGSEAFF
cdr3_nt: TGCAGCGTTGGCCCGGGGTCTGAAGCTTTCTTT

d_call: TRBD1
j_call: TRBJ1-6
clone_size: -
v_call: TRBV13
cdr3_aa: CASSSTGGRSPLHF
cdr3_nt: TGTGCCAGCAGTTCAACAGGGGGTAGGTCACCCCTCCACTTT

d_call: -
j_call: TRBJ1-1
clone_size: once
v_call: TRBV27
cdr3_aa: CASTKGGAGGTEAFF
cdr3_nt: TGTGCCAGCACCAAGGGGGGGGCCGGGGGGACTGAAGCTTTCTTT

d_call: TRBD1
j_call: TRBJ1-2
clone_size: once
v_call: TRBV7-9
cdr3_aa: CASSPAGGWDGYTF
cdr3_nt: TGTGCCAGCAGCCCAGCAGGGGGCTGGGATGGCTACACCTTC

d_call: -
j_call: TRBJ1-4
clone_size: -
v_call: TRBV10-3
cdr3_aa: CAIRLGPGEKLFF
cdr3_nt: TGTGCCATCAGGCTTGGTCCGGGCGAAAAACTGTTTTTT

d_call: -
j_call: TRBJ1-5
clone_size: -
v_call: TRBV6-6
cdr3_aa: CASSYSPNQPQHF
cdr3_nt: TGTGCCAGCAGTTACTCTCCCAATCAGCCCCAGCATTTT

d_call: -
j_call: TRBJ2-7
clone_size: -
v_call: TRBV5-5
cdr3_aa: CASSSLIPTLQYF
cdr3_nt: TGTGCCAGCAGCTCTTTAATCCCCACCCTTCAGTACTTC

d_call: -
j_call: TRBJ2-2
clone_size: once
v_call: TRBV5-1
cdr3_aa: CASSLGGDTGELFF
cdr3_nt: TGCGCCAGCAGCTTAGGGGGGGACACCGGGGAGCTGTTTTTT

d_call: -
j_call: TRBJ2-1
clone_size: -
v_call: TRBV5-1
cdr3_aa: CASSIGFSENNEQFF
cdr3_nt: TGCGCCAGCAGCATAGGGTTCAGTGAGAACAATGAGCAGTTCTTC

d_call: -
j_call: TRBJ1-2
clone_size: -
v_call: TRBV4-2
cdr3_aa: CASSQRISGQGRGGYTF
cdr3_nt: TGTGCCAGCAGCCAACGCATATCTGGTCAGGGACGCGGTGGCTACACCTTC

d_call: -
j_call: TRBJ2-7
clone_size: few
v_call: TRBV2
cdr3_aa: CASSDPDAIHYEQYF
cdr3_nt: TGTGCCAGCAGTGATCCGGACGCCATCCACTACGAGCAGTACTTC

d_call: -
j_call: TRBJ2-7
clone_size: -
v_call: TRBV7-9
cdr3_aa: CASSLAGEYEQYF
cdr3_nt: TGTGCCAGCAGCTTAGCAGGGGAATACGAGCAGTACTTC

d_call: TRBD1
j_call: TRBJ2-5
clone_size: -
v_call: TRBV5-4
cdr3_aa: CASSSSGTAKETQYF
cdr3_nt: TGTGCCAGCAGCTCCTCGGGGACAGCGAAGGAGACCCAGTACTTC

d_call: TRBD1
j_call: TRBJ1-4
clone_size: -
v_call: TRBV5-1
cdr3_aa: CASSRTGNEKLFF
cdr3_nt: TGCGCCAGCAGCAGGACAGGGAATGAAAAACTGTTTTTT

d_call: TRBD1
j_call: TRBJ2-3
clone_size: -
v_call: TRBV7-8
cdr3_aa: CASSSTPLTTGSTDTQYF
cdr3_nt: TGTGCCAGCAGCTCTACACCCTTGACGACAGGGAGCACAGATACGCAGTATTTT

d_call: TRBD2
j_call: TRBJ2-3
clone_size: few
v_call: TRBV4-1
cdr3_aa: CASSQGLAGGLADTQYF
cdr3_nt: TGCGCCAGCAGCCAAGGTTTAGCGGGGGGGCTTGCAGATACGCAGTATTTT

d_call: TRBD2
j_call: TRBJ2-5
clone_size: -
v_call: TRBV4-2
cdr3_aa: CASSQVGGKETQYF
cdr3_nt: TGTGCCAGCAGCCAAGTGGGGGGGAAAGAGACCCAGTACTTC

d_call: -
j_call: TRBJ2-7
clone_size: -
v_call: TRBV6-5
cdr3_aa: CASSSTVGEQYF
cdr3_nt: TGTGCCAGCAGTAGTACGGTGGGGGAGCAGTACTTC

d_call: TRBD2
j_call: TRBJ2-1
clone_size: -
v_call: TRBV7-2
cdr3_aa: CASSFSGGAALEQFF
cdr3_nt: TGTGCCAGCAGCTTTAGCGGGGGGGCGGCGTTGGAGCAGTTCTTC

d_call: TRBD2
j_call: TRBJ2-3
clone_size: -
v_call: TRBV5-1
cdr3_aa: CASSLGVTSNTDTQYF
cdr3_nt: TGCGCCAGCAGCTTGGGGGTGACTAGCAATACAGATACGCAGTATTTT

d_call: TRBD1
j_call: TRBJ1-1
clone_size: -
v_call: TRBV6-5
cdr3_aa: CASSYRSTGWSEAFF
cdr3_nt: TGTGCCAGCAGTTACCGCTCGACAGGGTGGTCTGAAGCTTTCTTT

d_call: TRBD2
j_call: TRBJ2-7
clone_size: -
v_call: TRBV7-9
cdr3_aa: CASSRGLAAYEQYF
cdr3_nt: TGTGCCAGCAGCCGGGGACTAGCGGCCTACGAGCAGTACTTC

d_call: TRBD1
j_call: TRBJ2-3
clone_size: -
v_call: TRBV11-1
cdr3_aa: CASSLRGQGRADTQYF
cdr3_nt: TGTGCCAGCAGCTTAAGGGGACAGGGAAGGGCAGATACGCAGTATTTT

d_call: TRBD1
j_call: TRBJ2-4
clone_size: -
v_call: TRBV9
cdr3_aa: CASSGTGAAKNIQYF
cdr3_nt: TGTGCCAGCAGCGGGACAGGGGCGGCCAAAAACATTCAGTACTTC

d_call: -
j_call: TRBJ2-6
clone_size: -
v_call: TRBV6-5
cdr3_aa: CASSYPGVSGANVLTF
cdr3_nt: TGTGCCAGCAGTTACCCTGGGGTATCTGGGGCCAACGTCCTGACTTTC

d_call: TRBD1
j_call: TRBJ1-2
clone_size: -
v_call: TRBV4-1
cdr3_aa: CASSHGQGARGYTF
cdr3_nt: TGCGCCAGCAGCCACGGGCAGGGGGCGCGTGGCTACACCTTC

d_call: -
j_call: TRBJ2-6
clone_size: once
v_call: TRBV7-8
cdr3_aa: CASSLVSRLAGANVLTF
cdr3_nt: TGTGCCAGCAGCTTAGTGTCTCGACTTGCTGGGGCCAACGTCCTGACTTTC